One and the same sample provided the 31 T cell receptor beta chains below, sequenced in a study of shared clonotypes between healthy human individuals. Measured with immunoSEQ multiplex PCR; TCRdb has only the in-frame clones, and not every one. The sample has about 2.4 million clones; approximately 93% are singletons. What was sequenced was naive CD4+ T cells from PBMCs. Subset meaning: CD45RA+ positively selected. All receptors come from a man aged 18-30 years in good health. Some clones in this sample may be carry-over from other donors' samples.

This clone was picked up one time. The rearrangement links TRBV7-9 to TRBJ1-4, with 9 bases fitting TRBD1. The germline CDR1 and CDR2 sequences are SEHNR and FQNEAQ (reference sequence). Trimming removed 3 bases from V and 0 bases from J; junction bases left unmatched: 8. The CDR3 is made up of 18 amino acids. The CDR3 spells CASSFWTGVSATNEKLFF. CDR3 DNA sequence: TGTGCCAGCAGCTTCTGGACAGGGGTTTCTGCAACTAATGAAAAACTGTTTTTT.

This clone has a handful of counts. Other nucleotide sequences in the sample specify the same CDR3. CDR3 coding DNA: TGCGCCAGCAGCCCAGGAACTGGGACTGAAGCTTTCTTT. This translates into CASSPGTGTEAFF. The V gene is TRBV5-1, the J gene TRBJ1-1; D gene uncertain. This CDR3 region has 13 residues. Looked up from germline, CDR1 is SGHRS and CDR2 is YFSETQ. Trimming pared 4 bases from V and 5 bases from J, leaving 12 bases between.

This chain uses TRBV4-2 with TRBJ2-2; 12 bases line up with TRBD2. Per germline, CDR1 LGHNA and CDR2 YNFKEQ. V shed 0 bases, J shed 6 bases, and the junction held 17 bases outside the gene matches. CDR3 size: 21 residues. CDR3 DNA sequence: TGTGCCAGCAGCCAAGATCGGTGGCGACTAGCGGGAGATAAGAGTGCCGGGGAGCTGTTTTTT. It codes for CASSQDRWRLAGDKSAGELFF.

V is TRBV20-1 and J is TRBJ2-7; D unresolved. V was cut by 2 bases and J by 5 bases, with 7 bases left in between. This CDR3 spans 11 amino acids. CDR1 is DFQATT and CDR2 is SNEGSKA in the germline V gene (reference sequence). CDR3 sequence reads: CSARPFHEQYF. In DNA, the CDR3 is TGCAGTGCTAGACCGTTCCACGAGCAGTACTTC.

CDR3 coding DNA: TGCGCCAGCAGCTTGGACAGCTTCAATGAGCAGTTCTTC. It is translated as CASSLDSFNEQFF. J is TRBJ2-1 and V is TRBV5-1, with D unclear. V gave up 0 bases and J gave up 6 bases, with 7 bases separating them. Germline values: CDR1 SGHRS, CDR2 YFSETQ. The CDR3 is 13 residues long.

This clone was observed a single time. V usage is TRBV9 and J usage is TRBJ2-1; maybe TRBD1 (7 bases). The CDR3 has 15 amino acids. Trimming pared 2 bases from V and 2 bases from J, leaving 11 bases between. Germline V gene lookup returns CDR1 SGDLS and CDR2 YYNGEE. CDR3: CASSVEGAPYNEQFF. CDR3 bases: TGTGCCAGCAGCGTGGAGGGGGCACCCTACAATGAGCAGTTCTTC.

This chain links TRBV27 with TRBJ2-1, with TRBD1 matching over 11 bases. The ends lost 6 bases at V and 2 bases at J; junction bases unmatched: 9. In germline, CDR1 is MNHEY, CDR2 SMNVEV (reference sequence). This CDR3 contains 17 residues. CDR3 in amino acids: CASRPNTGQGAYNEQFF. The CDR3 DNA sequence: TGTGCCAGCAGACCAAATACGGGACAGGGGGCCTACAATGAGCAGTTCTTC.

As for this clone: Different DNA sequences within this sample yield the same CDR3. The J gene is TRBJ2-7, the V gene TRBV7-2; D gene uncertain. CDR3 size: 12 residues. V shed 1 base and J shed 2 bases, with 3 bases lying between them. Per germline, CDR1 SGHTA and CDR2 FQGNSA. CDR3 protein: CASSLVAYEQYF. CDR3 bases: TGTGCCAGCAGCTTAGTGGCCTACGAGCAGTACTTC.

The V and J genes are TRBV5-4 and TRBJ2-2; TRBD2 aligns across 8 bases. V trimming: 2 bases; J trimming: 4 bases; junction bases outside the gene matches: 7. The CDR3 runs 16 residues. Germline CDR1 SGHNT, CDR2 YYREEE (reference sequence). CDR3 residues: CASSLAGALRTGELFF. The CDR3 nucleotides read TGTGCCAGCAGCTTAGCGGGAGCGTTACGCACCGGGGAGCTGTTTTTT.

About this clone: This CDR3 is also generated by other DNA sequences in the sample. The genes are TRBV6-5 and TRBJ1-1; TRBD1 is a possible D gene (5 bases). Trimming removed 0 bases from V and 4 bases from J, with 12 bases in between. Germline V gives CDR1 MNHEY, CDR2 SVGAGI. The CDR3 extends over 15 amino acids. CDR3 DNA: TGTGCCAGCAGTTACTCCGGCCAGGGCCGCACTGAAGCTTTCTTT. Protein: CASSYSGQGRTEAFF.

The rearrangement uses TRBV18 and TRBJ2-3, with TRBD2 identical over 9 bases. V trimming: 1 base; J trimming: 4 bases; junction bases outside the gene matches: 6. The CDR3 spans 16 residues. Germline values: CDR1 KGHSH, CDR2 LQKENI. CDR3 loop: CASSPRAGGVSDTQYF. In nucleotides, the CDR3 is TGTGCCAGCTCACCACGAGCGGGAGGAGTATCAGATACGCAGTATTTT.

The sample holds one count of this clone. The CDR3 region has the DNA TGTGCCAGCATTTACGGTTTGAGTCACCGACGGACTAGCGAGTGCCACGAGCAGTACTTC. Its translation: CASIYGLSHRRTSECHEQYF. V gene TRBV6-4 combines with J gene TRBJ2-7; TRBD2 agrees at 9 bases. V lost 7 bases and J lost 5; bases outside the gene matches: 27. This CDR3 comprises 20 residues. From germline, CDR1 is MRHNA and CDR2 SNTAGT.

This clone came up a few times. Other DNA sequences in this sample translate to the same CDR3. V and J are TRBV5-1 and TRBJ1-5; TRBD1 might be the D (5 bases). V lost 2 bases and J lost 4, with 7 bases in between. Germline V CDR1 and CDR2: SGHRS, YFSETQ. This CDR3 comprises 13 residues. The CDR3 spells CASSFGGNQPQHF. CDR3 sequence (DNA): TGCGCCAGCAGCTTTGGGGGAAATCAGCCCCAGCATTTT. Full variable domain (outside the CDR3, taken from reference TRBV5-1 and TRBJ1-5): KAGVTQTPRYLIKTRGQQVTLSCSPISGHRSVSWYQQTPGQGLQFLFEYFSETQRNKGNFPGRFSGRQFSNSRSEMNVSTLELGDSALYLCASSFGGNQPQHFGDGTRLSIL.

Worth noting for this clone: This sample also contains other DNA sequences that code for the same CDR3. DNA of the CDR3: TGCGCCAGCAGCTTGGCCGGTAGGAACACCGGGGAGCTGTTTTTT. Translating it yields CASSLAGRNTGELFF. This chain uses TRBV5-1 with TRBJ2-2; no definite D call. Germline loops: CDR1 SGHRS, CDR2 YFSETQ. The ends were cut back, 0 bases at V and 1 base at J, with 7 bases in the middle. The CDR3 spans 15 residues.

The V and J genes are TRBV6-5 and TRBJ1-5; D may be TRBD1 (5 bases). The V gene lost 2 bases and the J gene lost 3 bases, with 11 bases spanning the gap. This CDR3 spans 15 amino acids. CDR1 and CDR2 (germline): MNHEY, SVGAGI. Here the CDR3 reads CASSYVQGTNQPQHF. As DNA, the CDR3 is TGTGCCAGCAGTTACGTCCAGGGCACCAATCAGCCCCAGCATTTT.

CDR3 loop: CASSDGQFLNTEAFF. In DNA, the CDR3 is TGTGCCAGCAGCGATGGACAGTTTCTGAACACTGAAGCTTTCTTT. The chain uses TRBV2 and TRBJ1-1; weak D call: TRBD1 (6 bases). CDR3 length: 15 amino acids. Germline V gives CDR1 SNHLY, CDR2 FYNNEI. V lost 6 bases, J lost 0 bases, and 14 bases lay in between.

The chain employs TRBV2 and TRBJ1-1, with D unclear. The CDR3 is made up of 13 amino acids. V was trimmed by 4 bases and J by 4 bases, leaving 10 bases between them. Germline CDR1 is SNHLY and CDR2 is FYNNEI. CDR3: CASSGGVSTEAFF. Here the CDR3 DNA reads TGTGCCAGCAGTGGTGGGGTGAGCACTGAAGCTTTCTTT.

This clone has just a few counts. V gene TRBV7-9 combines with J gene TRBJ1-2; weak D call: TRBD1 (6 bases). This CDR3 spans 13 amino acids. V dropped 6 bases and J dropped 0 bases, with 8 bases sitting between them. CDR1 is SEHNR and CDR2 is FQNEAQ in the germline V gene (reference sequence). CDR3 in DNA: TGTGCCAGCAGTGACAGGACTAACTATGGCTACACCTTC. This codes for CASSDRTNYGYTF.

The genes are TRBV2 and TRBJ2-5; 10 nucleotides align to TRBD1. J gave up 5 bases and V 4 bases, and 10 bases lay outside the gene matches. Per the germline V gene, CDR1 is SNHLY and CDR2 is FYNNEI. This CDR3 has 16 residues. The CDR3 protein is CASSGSRTGGWETQYF. CDR3 in DNA: TGTGCCAGCAGTGGATCCAGGACAGGGGGGTGGGAGACCCAGTACTTC.

The V gene is TRBV27, the J gene TRBJ2-1, with 8 bases that match TRBD2. Germline CDR1 is MNHEY and CDR2 is SMNVEV (reference sequence). Trimming removed 5 bases from V and 9 bases from J; junction bases left unmatched: 9. This CDR3 has 14 amino acids. The CDR3 coding sequence is TGTGCCAGCAGTATCCCGGGGGGGAAGGGTGAGCAGTTCTTC. Translation gives CASSIPGGKGEQFF.

As for this clone: The sample carries other DNA sequences with the same CDR3. The rearrangement links TRBV6-5 to TRBJ2-7, with 9 bases matching TRBD1. Unmatched junction bases numbered 2, after V lost 6 bases and J lost 2 bases. The V gene's germline CDR1 is MNHEY and CDR2 SVGAGI. CDR3 size: 13 residues. CDR3: CASRRTGAYEQYF. DNA of the CDR3: TGTGCCAGCAGGCGGACAGGGGCCTACGAGCAGTACTTC.

The chain uses TRBV10-1 and TRBJ2-5; 7 bases align to TRBD2. Germline loops: CDR1 WNHNN, CDR2 SYGVQD (reference sequence). CDR3 length equals 16 residues. V was clipped by 2 bases and J by 5 bases; unmatched bases: 11. Here the CDR3 DNA reads TGCGCCAGCAGTGAGACCCCCATGGGAGGGTTTGAGACCCAGTACTTC. Residues: CASSETPMGGFETQYF.

The rearrangement links TRBV7-6 to TRBJ1-3; tentative D call: TRBD1 (5 bases). The V gene lost 4 bases and the J gene lost 1 base, with 14 bases spanning the gap. CDR3 length: 16 residues. Germline CDR1 reads SGHVS; CDR2 reads FNYEAQ. The CDR3 loop reads CASSSGPHGSGNTIYF. The CDR3 coding sequence is TGTGCCAGCAGCTCGGGACCCCACGGATCTGGAAACACCATATATTTT.

The chain joins TRBV5-1 to TRBJ2-3; D possibly matches TRBD1 or TRBD2 (5 bases each). The CDR3 length is 14 residues. Trimming removed 6 bases from V and 4 bases from J, with 15 bases in between. In germline, CDR1 is SGHRS, CDR2 YFSETQ. CDR3 bases: TGCGCCAGCAACTTCGAGGGGTTGGCAGATACGCAGTATTTT. Translation: CASNFEGLADTQYF.

The chain uses TRBV7-8 and TRBJ1-4, with D uncertain. Trimming stripped 5 bases from V and 7 bases from J, with 14 bases between. CDR1 and CDR2 (germline): SGHVS, FQNEAQ. The CDR3 extends over 14 amino acids. In DNA form, the CDR3 reads TGTGCCAGCAGCCCGGGCGACGGAGGTGAAAAACTGTTTTTT. Translation gives CASSPGDGGEKLFF.

This chain links TRBV30 with TRBJ2-1; no firm D call. Per the germline V gene, CDR1 is GTSNPN and CDR2 is SVGIG (reference sequence). Trimming cost V 5 bases and J 7 bases, with 9 bases left between them. This CDR3 spans 11 amino acids. The CDR3 sequence is CAWLRLNEQFF. CDR3 sequence (DNA): TGTGCCTGGCTGAGGCTGAATGAGCAGTTCTTC.

The chain recombines TRBV5-1 with TRBJ1-5; D is uncertain. CDR1 is SGHRS, CDR2 YFSETQ, per germline. The CDR3 extends over 15 amino acids. V gave up 5 bases and J gave up 4 bases, with 16 bases separating them. The CDR3 DNA sequence: TGCGCCAGCAGAGAGGGATCGACACCTAATCAGCCCCAGCATTTT. Translation: CASREGSTPNQPQHF.

The V gene is TRBV19, the J gene TRBJ2-7; no clear D. Per the germline V gene, CDR1 is LNHDA and CDR2 is SQIVND (reference sequence). The CDR3 is made up of 12 amino acids. Trimming removed 7 bases at V and 4 bases at J, with 11 bases between. CDR3 amino acids: CASIGNGYEQYF. As DNA, the CDR3 is TGTGCCAGTATTGGAAACGGATACGAGCAGTACTTC. Based on the CDR3 plus reference TRBV19 and TRBJ2-7, the full variable domain is DGGITQSPKYLFRKEGQNVTLSCEQNLNHDAMYWYRQDPGQGLRLIYYSQIVNDFQKGDIAEGYSVSREKKESFPLTVTSAQKNPTAFYLCASIGNGYEQYFGPGTRLTVT.

The chain has TRBV6-5 and TRBJ2-2, with TRBD1 matching over 8 bases. The CDR3 consists of 14 residues. The V segment lost 5 bases and the J segment 7 bases; nucleotides outside the gene matches: 6. Germline loops: CDR1 MNHEY, CDR2 SVGAGI. Written as DNA, the CDR3 is TGTGCCAGCAGTCCCGACAGGGGAATCGGGGAGCTGTTTTTT. It is translated as CASSPDRGIGELFF.

This clone was counted a single time. This chain connects TRBV18 to TRBJ1-2, with 7 bases identical to TRBD1. The length of the CDR3 is 13 residues. Germline loops: CDR1 KGHSH, CDR2 LQKENI. Trimming cost V 3 bases and J 8 bases; bases outside gene matches: 6. CDR3 loop: CASSPLTGQGYTF. The DNA for the CDR3 is TGTGCCAGCTCACCGCTGACAGGGCAAGGCTACACCTTC.

The count of this clone is one. The V call is TRBV2, the J call TRBJ1-5; D remains unclear. The CDR3 totals 15 residues. V was pared by 2 bases and J by 5 bases, with 13 bases between. Germline V CDR1 and CDR2: SNHLY, FYNNEI. CDR3 nucleotides: TGTGCCAGCAGTGAAAATCTGAGATCCGATCAGCCCCAGCATTTT. Its translation is CASSENLRSDQPQHF. The full variable domain, rest sourced from reference TRBV2 and TRBJ1-5, is EPEVTQTPSHQVTQMGQEVILRCVPISNHLYFYWYRQILGQKVEFLVSFYNNEISEKSEIFDDQFSVERPDGSNFTLKIRSTKLEDSAMYFCASSENLRSDQPQHFGDGTRLSIL.